Listed below are T cell receptor beta chains from one sample, sequenced in a study of blood T cell repertoires in COVID-19. Clones were read by immunoSEQ multiplex PCR, and TCRdb kept only the in-frame ones, dropping some. The data show around 46,000 clones, around 85% seen once. The sample was peripheral blood. These receptors came from a human donor in a cohort sampled during active COVID-19. The donor label of this sample is uncertain. The CDR3 runs from the conserved cysteine through the conserved F or W. Fields, in order: CDR3 protein, CDR3 DNA, D gene, J gene, V gene, clone size. A D gene is named only where the DNA matches it firmly. Some rows have no size entry. The others give once, few or many, or a class for an expanded clone.

CASSPPQNRNTEAFF,TGTGCCAGCTCACCACCTCAGAACAGGAACACTGAAGCTTTCTTT,.,TRBJ1-1,TRBV18,.
CAISVGGQGGEQYF,TGTGCCATCAGTGTAGGAGGACAGGGTGGCGAGCAGTACTTC,TRBD1,TRBJ2-7,TRBV10-3,.
CASTEGQFYGYTF,TGTGCCAGCACCGAGGGACAGTTCTATGGCTACACCTTC,TRBD1,TRBJ1-2,TRBV12-3/TRBV12-4,.
CASSQSGQGYTF,TGTGCCAGCAGCCAATCGGGCCAGGGCTACACCTTC,.,TRBJ1-2,TRBV16,.
CASSTGQGMNTEAFF,TGCGCCAGCAGCACGGGACAGGGGATGAACACTGAAGCTTTCTTT,TRBD1,TRBJ1-1,TRBV5-1,.
CASWTGEKGNTIYF,TGTGCCAGTTGGACAGGGGAAAAGGGAAACACCATATATTTT,TRBD1,TRBJ1-3,TRBV10-3,.
CASSFWGSSNSGANVLTF,TGTGCCAGCAGCTTCTGGGGCAGCTCCAATTCTGGGGCCAACGTCCTGACTTTC,.,TRBJ2-6,TRBV7-9,.
CASSYSRAYGYTF,TGTGCCAGCAGTTACTCAAGAGCTTATGGCTACACCTTC,.,TRBJ1-2,TRBV6-2/TRBV6-3,few
CASSPSGQGREQYF,TGTGCCAGCTCACCGTCAGGACAGGGCCGCGAGCAGTACTTC,TRBD1,TRBJ2-7,TRBV18,.
CASSLGEWGYTF,TGTGCCAGCAGCTTAGGAGAGTGGGGCTACACCTTC,.,TRBJ1-2,TRBV7-8,few
CSVEDGRVAWGGETQYF,TGCAGCGTTGAAGATGGCAGGGTTGCGTGGGGGGGAGAGACCCAGTACTTC,TRBD2,TRBJ2-5,TRBV29-1,.
CASIIDTGGKGANVLTF,TGTGCCAGCATCATCGACACGGGGGGGAAAGGGGCCAACGTCCTGACTTTC,TRBD2,TRBJ2-6,TRBV11-3,.
CASLLLSRGVGTDTQYF,TGTGCCAGCTTACTCTTAAGCCGGGGGGTCGGGACAGATACGCAGTATTTT,TRBD2,TRBJ2-3,TRBV2,.
CASSLRDRNYGYTF,TGTGCCAGCAGCTTGAGGGACAGGAACTATGGCTACACCTTC,TRBD1,TRBJ1-2,TRBV5-6,.
CASGARGAHTIYF,TGTGCCAGCGGCGCCCGGGGTGCACACACCATATATTTT,.,TRBJ1-3,TRBV6-5,.
CASSEKSQRLILDRNQPQHF,TGTGCCAGCAGTGAGAAATCGCAGCGATTAATCCTAGATCGCAATCAGCCCCAGCATTTT,.,TRBJ1-5,TRBV2,once
CASTKTGDKIPYGYTF,TGTGCCAGCACCAAGACAGGGGACAAAATTCCCTATGGCTACACCTTC,TRBD1,TRBJ1-2,TRBV9,.
CASNLGSSYNEQFF,TGTGCCAGCAACCTGGGGAGCTCCTACAATGAGCAGTTCTTC,.,TRBJ2-1,TRBV2,.
CASRPGGGGYREQYF,TGTGCCAGCAGACCGGGTGGAGGGGGCTATCGCGAGCAGTACTTC,.,TRBJ2-7,TRBV2,.
CASSLYQYYPPQTQYF,TGTGCCAGCAGTTTATACCAGTACTACCCCCCACAGACCCAGTACTTC,.,TRBJ2-5,TRBV28,.
CASSLRPRGANVLTF,TGCGCCAGCAGCTTGCGTCCTAGGGGGGCCAACGTCCTGACTTTC,.,TRBJ2-6,TRBV5-1,.
CASSFPTLGDTQYF,TGTGCCAGCAGCTTCCCCACCCTAGGAGATACGCAGTATTTT,.,TRBJ2-3,TRBV7-9,.
CASSGRDLGLSYEQYF,TGTGCCAGCAGCGGCCGGGATCTTGGCTTGTCGTACGAGCAGTACTTC,.,TRBJ2-7,TRBV7-8,.
CASSLGQGRVTYEQYF,TGCGCCAGCAGCTTAGGACAGGGGCGAGTTACCTACGAGCAGTACTTC,TRBD1,TRBJ2-7,TRBV5-1,.
CASSLALRTDTQYF,TGTGCCAGCAGCTTAGCCTTGAGGACAGATACGCAGTATTTT,.,TRBJ2-3,TRBV7-2,once
CASSFGTGNYGYTF,TGTGCCAGCAGCTTCGGGACAGGAAACTATGGCTACACCTTC,TRBD1,TRBJ1-2,TRBV7-2,once
CASSPQGARSGNTIYF,TGTGCCAGCTCGCCACAGGGGGCGCGGAGCGGAAACACCATATATTTT,TRBD1,TRBJ1-3,TRBV18,.
CASSLPGQNEKLFF,TGTGCCAGCAGCTTGCCGGGACAAAATGAAAAACTGTTTTTT,.,TRBJ1-4,TRBV5-6,.
CASSPIQGKTGELFF,TGTGCCAGCTCACCAATACAGGGCAAAACCGGGGAGCTGTTTTTT,.,TRBJ2-2,TRBV18,.
CSVRVPGGLTQETQYF,TGCAGCGTTCGTGTGCCGGGGGGACTAACCCAAGAGACCCAGTACTTC,TRBD2,TRBJ2-5,TRBV29-1,.
CASSEERDRGRINEQFF,TGTGCCAGCAGTGAAGAAAGGGACAGGGGGCGCATCAATGAGCAGTTCTTC,TRBD1,TRBJ2-1,TRBV6-1,.
CASSQEPATFTNTGELFF,TGTGCCAGCAGCCAAGAACCCGCTACCTTCACGAACACCGGGGAGCTGTTTTTT,.,TRBJ2-2,TRBV3-1/TRBV3-2,.
CASSRSGGGFNEQFF,TGTGCCAGCAGCCGGAGCGGGGGGGGTTTCAATGAGCAGTTCTTC,TRBD2,TRBJ2-1,TRBV5-4,.
CASSPPRTGGTGELFF,TGTGCCAGCAGCCCCCCCCGGACGGGGGGGACCGGGGAGCTGTTTTTT,TRBD2,TRBJ2-2,TRBV11-2,.